Below, 16 T cell receptor beta chains from the same sample are listed, as sequenced in a study of T-cell reconstitution after alpha-beta-depleted transplantation in children. Researchers prepared the TCRbeta library using unique molecular identifiers, the study reports. One entry per CDR3 protein, called by TCRdb with MiXCR from the PCR reads. The sample has roughly 100,000 distinct CDR3 sequences, about 8% seen once. Sequencing used PBMCs, obtained before TCRalphabeta/CD19-depleted stem cell transplant. Source of these receptors: a boy between 2 and 10 years old with acute lymphoblastic leukemia, due to receive a stem cell transplant.

For this clonotype: It may be a read error: a sequence one base away is much more abundant. The genes are TRBV6-1 and TRBJ2-1; D remains ambiguous. The CDR3 is made up of 14 amino acids. Trimming shortened V by 5 bases and J by 5 bases, and 13 bases separated the two germline ends. CDR1 MNHNS and CDR2 SASEGT come from the germline V gene. The CDR3, as DNA: TGTGCCAGCAGTCCGGAACTAAGACACAATGAGCAGTTCTTC. Protein: CASSPELRHNEQFF.

A few counts support this clonotype. V usage is TRBV19 and J usage is TRBJ1-6, with D perhaps TRBD1 (6 bases). Looked up from germline, CDR1 is LNHDA and CDR2 is SQIVND (reference sequence). The germline V and J ends were trimmed by 4 bases and 2 bases, with 12 bases remaining between them. This CDR3 region has 16 residues. CDR3 bases: TGTGCCAGTAGTAGCACAGGGTACACCTATAATTCACCCCTCCACTTT. It yields the protein CASSSTGYTYNSPLHF.

V and J are TRBV29-1 and TRBJ2-2, with 9 bases identical to TRBD1. V shed 6 bases, J shed 5 bases, and the junction held 7 bases outside the gene matches. This CDR3 has 14 residues. Germline V lookup: CDR1 SQVTM, CDR2 ANQGSEA. The CDR3, as DNA: TGCAGCGTGGAGACAGGGGGAAAGACCGGGGAGCTGTTTTTT. Its translation: CSVETGGKTGELFF.

This clonotype qualifies as medium-sized. The V call is TRBV10-3, the J call TRBJ2-5; 8 nucleotides line up with TRBD2. Germline V gene lookup returns CDR1 ENHRY and CDR2 SYGVKD. V trimming: 6 bases; J trimming: 1 base; junction bases outside the gene matches: 13. This CDR3 contains 17 residues. CDR3 DNA: TGTGCCATCAGCCCCGGTCGGGGGGGAGGGCTCCAAGAGACCCAGTACTTC. This sequence encodes CAISPGRGGGLQETQYF.

This clonotype was detected ten times or more. The rearrangement links TRBV4-1 to TRBJ2-3; D gene ambiguous. The V gene lost 0 bases and the J gene lost 6 bases, with 7 bases spanning the gap. The CDR3 is 13 amino acids. From germline, CDR1 is MGHRA and CDR2 YSYEKL. The CDR3 coding sequence is TGCGCCAGCAGCCAAGATGGCGGCGATACGCAGTATTTT. Protein: CASSQDGGDTQYF.

This clonotype was picked up many times. The chain employs TRBV9 and TRBJ2-7; tentatively, D is TRBD1 (5 bases). Germline V gene data show CDR1 as SGDLS and CDR2 as YYNGEE. Trimming shortened V by 4 bases and J by 3 bases, and 17 bases separated the two germline ends. This CDR3 spans 15 amino acids. The CDR3 loop reads CASSHRAGINYEQYF. CDR3 DNA: TGTGCCAGCAGCCATCGGGCAGGGATCAACTACGAGCAGTACTTC.

The sample holds many counts of this clonotype. The V and J genes are TRBV5-1 and TRBJ2-1, with 11 bases aligning to TRBD1. The trim removed 2 bases at V and 4 bases at J, leaving 2 bases unmatched. Germline values: CDR1 SGHRS, CDR2 YFSETQ. The length of the CDR3 is 15 residues. CDR3 coding DNA: TGCGCCAGCAGCTTTGGACAGGGGGCTTACAATGAGCAGTTCTTC. This sequence encodes CASSFGQGAYNEQFF.

In this sample, this clonotype turned up a few times. The chain recombines TRBV3-1 with TRBJ2-3; the match to TRBD2 covers 10 bases. The CDR3 is made up of 14 amino acids. The V gene end was trimmed by 6 bases and the J gene end by 6 bases; junction bases not matched to a gene: 6. Per germline, CDR1 LGHDT and CDR2 YNNKEL (reference sequence). The CDR3 loop is CASRLSGGGDTQYF. CDR3 sequence (DNA): TGTGCCAGCAGACTGAGCGGGGGGGGCGATACGCAGTATTTT.

This clonotype was counted many times. Here the CDR3 DNA reads TGCGCCAGCAGGTTGACTCTAGCGGGGGGGACCTACAATGAGCAGTTCTTC. Encoded protein: CASRLTLAGGTYNEQFF. This chain links TRBV5-1 with TRBJ2-1, with 12 bases identical to TRBD2. After removal of 5 bases from V and 2 bases from J, the junction contained 8 bases not matched to a gene. The CDR3 has 17 amino acids. Per the germline V gene, CDR1 is SGHRS and CDR2 is YFSETQ.

Comment on this clonotype: A much more abundant neighbour one base away suggests this may be a read error. The chain combines TRBV3-1 with TRBJ2-3; D possibly corresponds to TRBD2 (7 bases). The CDR3 is 15 amino acids. In germline, CDR1 is LGHDT, CDR2 YNNKEL (reference sequence). CDR3 loop: CASGQARGAVDTQYF. Written as DNA, the CDR3 is TGTGCCAGCGGCCAAGCCCGGGGGGCGGTAGATACGCAGTATTTT.

The sample holds many counts of this clonotype. The rearrangement joins TRBV25-1 to TRBJ2-7, with D perhaps matching TRBD1 (5 bases). CDR3 length equals 12 residues. Germline V lookup: CDR1 MGHDK, CDR2 SYGVNS. The V gene lost 7 bases and the J gene lost 1 base, with 8 bases spanning the gap. The CDR3 DNA follows: TGTGCCAGCACAGGGAATTCCTACGAGCAGTACTTC. This gives the protein CASTGNSYEQYF.

This clonotype was observed a few times. V and J are TRBV9 and TRBJ2-2, with D maybe TRBD1 (6 bases). Germline assignment: CDR1 SGDLS and CDR2 YYNGEE. This CDR3 contains 15 residues. Trimming cost V 0 bases and J 7 bases, with 13 bases left between them. CDR3 loop: CASSVDWGQGGELFF. The CDR3 nucleotides are TGTGCCAGCAGCGTAGACTGGGGGCAGGGCGGGGAGCTGTTTTTT.

This clonotype was picked up many times. V gene TRBV9 combines with J gene TRBJ2-4, with 8 nucleotides matching TRBD2. The germline CDR1 and CDR2 sequences are SGDLS and YYNGEE. The CDR3 covers 15 residues. The V gene end was trimmed by 4 bases and the J gene end by 1 base; junction bases not matched to a gene: 4. The CDR3 DNA reads TGTGCCAGCAGCTCGGGGGGGGTGGCCAAAAACATTCAGTACTTC. It translates to CASSSGGVAKNIQYF.

This clonotype was recorded at least ten times. This rearrangement joins TRBV20-1 to TRBJ2-7; D is possibly TRBD2 (6 bases). Per germline, CDR1 DFQATT and CDR2 SNEGSKA (reference sequence). Trimming shortened V by 0 bases and J by 1 base, and 16 bases separated the two germline ends. The length of the CDR3 is 16 residues. CDR3 DNA sequence: TGCAGTGCTAGAGATAGTAGTAGCGGAGATTCCTACGAGCAGTACTTC. This translates into CSARDSSSGDSYEQYF.

In its sample, this clonotype was seen many times. This chain joins TRBV12-3 or TRBV12-4 and TRBJ1-4, with TRBD1 matching over 7 bases. The CDR3 has 15 amino acids. Losses at the gene ends were 6 bases for V and 6 bases for J; bases not matched to a gene: 10. CDR3 amino acids: CASSAGGRGYEKLFF. The CDR3 DNA follows: TGTGCCAGCAGCGCAGGGGGTCGGGGGTATGAAAAACTGTTTTTT.

In this sample, this clonotype turned up many times. The chain employs TRBV5-6 and TRBJ2-7, with a possible D match to TRBD2 (6 bases). Germline CDR1 SGHDT, CDR2 YYEEEE. The CDR3 is made up of 15 amino acids. The V and J ends lost 2 bases and 4 bases respectively, with 16 bases between them. CDR3 DNA sequence: TGTGCCAGCAGCTTCCCCAGAGGAGGGGAGTACGAGCAGTACTTC. This codes for CASSFPRGGEYEQYF.